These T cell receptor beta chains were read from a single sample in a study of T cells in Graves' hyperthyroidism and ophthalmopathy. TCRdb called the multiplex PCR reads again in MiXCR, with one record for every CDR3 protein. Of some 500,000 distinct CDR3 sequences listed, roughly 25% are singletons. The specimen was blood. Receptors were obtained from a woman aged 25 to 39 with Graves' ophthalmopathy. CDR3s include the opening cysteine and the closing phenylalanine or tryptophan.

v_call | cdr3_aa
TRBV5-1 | CASSLRSSVGLAGSTGELFF
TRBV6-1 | CASSESVGGVSGYTF
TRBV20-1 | CSATTRFGRWGNQPQHF
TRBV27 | CASSSGRVSVNTEAFF
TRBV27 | CASSLEQGFGNSPLHF
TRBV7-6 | CASSPQPGQLNTEAFF
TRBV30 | CAWSSRDNQPQHF
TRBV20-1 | CSANDWDSNQPQHF
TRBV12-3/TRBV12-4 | CASSPDLRDRGTEAFF
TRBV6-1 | CASRLSKRQYF
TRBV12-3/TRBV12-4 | CASSLGQGAGYSNQPQHF
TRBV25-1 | CASSEYIQETQYF
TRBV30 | CAWAGTALYF
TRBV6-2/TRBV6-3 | CASRNTDNQPQHF
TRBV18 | CASQTGQGTEAFF